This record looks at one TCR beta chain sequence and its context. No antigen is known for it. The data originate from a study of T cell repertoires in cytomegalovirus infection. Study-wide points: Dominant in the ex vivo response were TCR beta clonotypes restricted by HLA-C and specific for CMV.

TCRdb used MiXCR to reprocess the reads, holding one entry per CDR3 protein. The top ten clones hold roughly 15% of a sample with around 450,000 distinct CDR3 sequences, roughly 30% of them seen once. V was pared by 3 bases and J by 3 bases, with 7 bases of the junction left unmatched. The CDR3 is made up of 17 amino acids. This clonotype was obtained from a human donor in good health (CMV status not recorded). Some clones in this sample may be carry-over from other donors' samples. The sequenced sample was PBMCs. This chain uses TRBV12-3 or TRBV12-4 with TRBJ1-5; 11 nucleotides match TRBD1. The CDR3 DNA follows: TGTGCCAGCAGTTTGAGGACAGGGGGCGGCTACAATCAGCCCCAGCATTTT. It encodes CASSLRTGGGYNQPQHF.